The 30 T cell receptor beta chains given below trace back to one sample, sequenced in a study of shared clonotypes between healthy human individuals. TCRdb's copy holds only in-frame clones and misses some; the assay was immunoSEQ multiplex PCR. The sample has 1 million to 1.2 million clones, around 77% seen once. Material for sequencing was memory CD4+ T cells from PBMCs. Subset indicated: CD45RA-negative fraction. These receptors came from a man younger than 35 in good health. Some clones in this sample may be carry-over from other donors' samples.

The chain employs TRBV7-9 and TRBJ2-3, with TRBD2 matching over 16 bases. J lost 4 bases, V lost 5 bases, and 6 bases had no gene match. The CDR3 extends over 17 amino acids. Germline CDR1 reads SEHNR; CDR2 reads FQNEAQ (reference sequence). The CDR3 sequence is CASSPGLAGGRSDTQYF. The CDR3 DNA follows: TGTGCCAGCAGCCCGGGACTAGCGGGAGGGCGGTCAGATACGCAGTATTTT.

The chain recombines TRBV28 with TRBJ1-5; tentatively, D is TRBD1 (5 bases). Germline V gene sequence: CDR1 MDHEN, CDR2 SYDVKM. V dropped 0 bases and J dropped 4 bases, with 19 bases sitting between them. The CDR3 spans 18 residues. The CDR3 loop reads CASSLWTVRKRINQPQHF. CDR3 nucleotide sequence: TGTGCCAGCAGTTTATGGACAGTGAGGAAGAGGATTAATCAGCCCCAGCATTTT.

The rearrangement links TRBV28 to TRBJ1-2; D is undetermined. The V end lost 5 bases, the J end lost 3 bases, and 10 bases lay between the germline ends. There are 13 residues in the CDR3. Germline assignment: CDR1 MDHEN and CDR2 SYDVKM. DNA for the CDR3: TGTGCCAGCAGTCCCCTAATTTACTATGGCTACACCTTC. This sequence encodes CASSPLIYYGYTF.

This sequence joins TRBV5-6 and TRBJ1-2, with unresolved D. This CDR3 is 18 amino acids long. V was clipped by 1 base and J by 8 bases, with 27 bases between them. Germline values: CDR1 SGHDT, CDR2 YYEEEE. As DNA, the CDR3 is TGTGCCAGCAGCTTGTGGGTACCAGATCGGGCAGCGCCTCCCGGCTACACCTTC. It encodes CASSLWVPDRAAPPGYTF.

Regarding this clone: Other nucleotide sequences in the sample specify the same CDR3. CDR3 coding DNA: TGTGCCAGCAGCGTAGGACTAGCGGGAGTCAATGAGCAGTTCTTC. As protein: CASSVGLAGVNEQFF. The rearrangement joins TRBV9 to TRBJ2-1; 12 bases line up with TRBD2. After removal of 0 bases from V and 6 bases from J, the junction contained 1 base not matched to a gene. The CDR3 extends over 15 amino acids. Germline V gene data show CDR1 as SGDLS and CDR2 as YYNGEE.

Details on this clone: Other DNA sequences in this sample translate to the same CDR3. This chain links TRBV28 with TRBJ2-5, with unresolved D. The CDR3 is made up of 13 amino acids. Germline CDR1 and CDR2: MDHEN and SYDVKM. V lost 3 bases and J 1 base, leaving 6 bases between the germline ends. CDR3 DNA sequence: TGTGCCAGCAGTTTGGGCGGCCAAGAGACCCAGTACTTC. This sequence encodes CASSLGGQETQYF.

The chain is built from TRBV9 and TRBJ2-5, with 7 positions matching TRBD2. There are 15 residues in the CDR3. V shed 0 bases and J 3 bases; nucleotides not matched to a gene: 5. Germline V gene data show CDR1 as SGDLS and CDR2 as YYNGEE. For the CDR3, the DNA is TGTGCCAGCAGCGTAGTAGCGGGCCTCGAAGAGACCCAGTACTTC. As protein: CASSVVAGLEETQYF.

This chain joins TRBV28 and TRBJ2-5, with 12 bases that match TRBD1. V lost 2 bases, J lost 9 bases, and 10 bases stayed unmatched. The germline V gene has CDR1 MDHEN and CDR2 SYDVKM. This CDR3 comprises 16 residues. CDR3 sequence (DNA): TGTGCCAGCAGTTTAGGTACTCCGGGACAGGGGGCGGCCCAGTACTTC. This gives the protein CASSLGTPGQGAAQYF.

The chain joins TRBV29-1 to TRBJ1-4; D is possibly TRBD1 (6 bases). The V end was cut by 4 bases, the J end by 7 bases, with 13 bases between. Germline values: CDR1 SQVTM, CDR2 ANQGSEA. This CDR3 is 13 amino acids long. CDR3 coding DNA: TGCAGCGTTGGGGCAGGGGAGATTGAAAAACTGTTTTTT. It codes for CSVGAGEIEKLFF.

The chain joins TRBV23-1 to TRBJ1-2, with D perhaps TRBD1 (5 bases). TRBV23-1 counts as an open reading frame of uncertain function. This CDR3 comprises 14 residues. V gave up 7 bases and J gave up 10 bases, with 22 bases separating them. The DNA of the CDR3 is TGCGCCAGCACCACCCCGGGACCCCCCTCAAACTACACCTTC. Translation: CASTTPGPPSNYTF.

The CDR3: CASSLAAGAPSSYGYTF. In DNA, the CDR3 is TGTGCCAGCAGCTTGGCCGCAGGAGCCCCATCAAGCTATGGCTACACCTTC. The V and J genes are TRBV5-4 and TRBJ1-2, with unresolved D. The germline V gene has CDR1 SGHNT and CDR2 YYREEE (reference sequence). V dropped 0 bases and J dropped 4 bases, with 19 bases sitting between them. CDR3 length: 17 residues. The full variable domain, rest sourced from reference TRBV5-4 and TRBJ1-2, is ETGVTQSPTHLIKTRGQQVTLRCSSQSGHNTVSWYQQALGQGPQFIFQYYREEENGRGNFPPRFSGLQFPNYSSELNVNALELDDSALYLCASSLAAGAPSSYGYTFGSGTRLTVV.

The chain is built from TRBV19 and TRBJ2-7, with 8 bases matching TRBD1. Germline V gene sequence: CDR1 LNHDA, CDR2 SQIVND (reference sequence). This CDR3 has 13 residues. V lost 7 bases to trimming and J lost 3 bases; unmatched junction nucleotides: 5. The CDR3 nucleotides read TGTGCCAGTAACGCTGGACAGGGCTACGAGCAGTACTTC. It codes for CASNAGQGYEQYF.

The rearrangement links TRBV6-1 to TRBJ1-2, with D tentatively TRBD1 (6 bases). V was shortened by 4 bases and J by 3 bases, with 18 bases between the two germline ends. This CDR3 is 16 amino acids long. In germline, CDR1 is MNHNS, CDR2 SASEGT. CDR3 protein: CASSALGGGGDYGYTF. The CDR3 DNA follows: TGTGCCAGCAGTGCCCTGGGGGGAGGGGGAGACTATGGCTACACCTTC.

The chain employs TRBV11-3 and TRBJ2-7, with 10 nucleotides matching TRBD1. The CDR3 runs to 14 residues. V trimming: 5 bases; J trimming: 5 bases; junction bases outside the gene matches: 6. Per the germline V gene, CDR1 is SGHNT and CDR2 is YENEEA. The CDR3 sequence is CASSPDRGFDEQYF. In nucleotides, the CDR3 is TGTGCCAGCAGCCCGGACAGGGGGTTTGACGAGCAGTACTTC.

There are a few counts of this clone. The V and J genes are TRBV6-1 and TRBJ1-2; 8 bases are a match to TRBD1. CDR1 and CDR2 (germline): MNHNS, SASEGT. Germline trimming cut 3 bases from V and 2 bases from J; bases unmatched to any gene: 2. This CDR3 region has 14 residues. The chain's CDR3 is CASSEDRVNYGYTF. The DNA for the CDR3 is TGTGCCAGCAGTGAGGACAGGGTAAACTATGGCTACACCTTC.

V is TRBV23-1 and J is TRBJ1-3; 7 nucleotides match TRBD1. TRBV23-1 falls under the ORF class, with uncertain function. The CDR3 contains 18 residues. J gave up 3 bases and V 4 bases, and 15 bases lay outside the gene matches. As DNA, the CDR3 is TGCGCCAGCAGTCGGGAGCGAGACAGGGACAAAGGTGGAAACACCATATATTTT. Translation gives CASSRERDRDKGGNTIYF.

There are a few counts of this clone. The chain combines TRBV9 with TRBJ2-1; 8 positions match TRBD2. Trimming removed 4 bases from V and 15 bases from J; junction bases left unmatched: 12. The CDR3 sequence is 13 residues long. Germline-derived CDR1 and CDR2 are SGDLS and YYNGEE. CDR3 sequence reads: CASSLRPGGARFF. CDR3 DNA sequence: TGTGCCAGCAGCCTCAGACCGGGGGGGGCCCGGTTCTTC. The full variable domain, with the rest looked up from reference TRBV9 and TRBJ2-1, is DSGVTQTPKHLITATGQRVTLRCSPRSGDLSVYWYQQSLDQGLQFLIQYYNGEERAKGNILERFSAQQFPDLHSELNLSSLELGDSALYFCASSLRPGGARFFGPGTRLTVL.

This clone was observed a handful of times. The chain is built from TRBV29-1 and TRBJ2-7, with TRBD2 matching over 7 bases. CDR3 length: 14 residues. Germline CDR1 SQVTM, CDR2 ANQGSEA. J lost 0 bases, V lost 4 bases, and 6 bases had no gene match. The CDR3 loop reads CSVGLADSSYEQYF. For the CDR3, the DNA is TGCAGCGTTGGGCTAGCGGACTCCTCCTACGAGCAGTACTTC.

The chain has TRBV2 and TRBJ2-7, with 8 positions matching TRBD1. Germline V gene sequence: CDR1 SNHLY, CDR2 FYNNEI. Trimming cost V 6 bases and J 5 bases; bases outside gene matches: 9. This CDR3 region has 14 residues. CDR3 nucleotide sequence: TGTGCCAGCAGACCTATGACAGGGGAGAACGAGCAGTACTTC. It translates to CASRPMTGENEQYF.

The CDR3 loop is CASSSDRGPDWVSEQYF. DNA for the CDR3: TGTGCCAGTAGTTCGGACAGGGGGCCGGACTGGGTATCCGAGCAGTACTTC. The rearrangement joins TRBV19 to TRBJ2-7, with TRBD1 matching over 11 bases. V lost 5 bases and J lost 6; bases outside the gene matches: 15. Germline V gene data show CDR1 as LNHDA and CDR2 as SQIVND (reference sequence). This CDR3 has 17 residues.

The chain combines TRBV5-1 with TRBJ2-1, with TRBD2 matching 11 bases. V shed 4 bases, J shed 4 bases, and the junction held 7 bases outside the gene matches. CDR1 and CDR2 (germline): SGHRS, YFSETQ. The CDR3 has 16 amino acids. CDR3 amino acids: CASSSRLAGPYNEQFF. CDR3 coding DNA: TGCGCCAGCAGCAGCCGACTAGCGGGACCGTACAATGAGCAGTTCTTC.

For the CDR3, the DNA is TGTGCCACCAGTTTCACAGGGAGCTCCTACGAGCAGTACTTC. As protein: CATSFTGSSYEQYF. The chain is built from TRBV15 and TRBJ2-7; perhaps TRBD1 as D (6 bases). The CDR3 spans 14 residues. Per the germline V gene, CDR1 is LNHNV and CDR2 is YYDKDF (reference sequence). Trimming took 6 bases from V and 0 from J, leaving 12 bases between them.

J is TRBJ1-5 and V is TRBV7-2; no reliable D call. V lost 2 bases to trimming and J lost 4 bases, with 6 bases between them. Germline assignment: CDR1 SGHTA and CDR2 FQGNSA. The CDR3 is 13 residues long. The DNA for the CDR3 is TGTGCCAGCAGCTTACAGACAAATCAGCCCCAGCATTTT. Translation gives CASSLQTNQPQHF.

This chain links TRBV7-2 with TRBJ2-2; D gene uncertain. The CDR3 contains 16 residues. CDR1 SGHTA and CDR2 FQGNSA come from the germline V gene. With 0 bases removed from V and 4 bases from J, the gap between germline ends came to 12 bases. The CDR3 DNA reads TGTGCCAGCAGCTTAGCGTCCCGGGTTAGCACCGGGGAGCTGTTTTTT. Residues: CASSLASRVSTGELFF.

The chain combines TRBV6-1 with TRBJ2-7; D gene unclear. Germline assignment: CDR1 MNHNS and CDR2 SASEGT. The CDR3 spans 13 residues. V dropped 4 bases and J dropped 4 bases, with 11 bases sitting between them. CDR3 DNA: TGTGCCAGCAGTGCTGGTGGGCAGTACGAGCAGTACTTC. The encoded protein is CASSAGGQYEQYF.

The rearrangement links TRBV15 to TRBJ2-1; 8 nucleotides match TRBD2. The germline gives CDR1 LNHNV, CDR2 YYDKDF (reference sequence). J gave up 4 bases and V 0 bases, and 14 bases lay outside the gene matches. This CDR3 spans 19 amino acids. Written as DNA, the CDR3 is TGTGCCACCAGCAGAGATAGCCCCTCGGCGGGAGGACAGTACAATGAGCAGTTCTTC. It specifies CATSRDSPSAGGQYNEQFF.

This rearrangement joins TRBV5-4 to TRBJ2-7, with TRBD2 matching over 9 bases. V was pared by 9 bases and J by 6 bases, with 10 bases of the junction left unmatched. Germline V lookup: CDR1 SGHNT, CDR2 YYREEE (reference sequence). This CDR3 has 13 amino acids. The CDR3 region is CAMSSGSSSEQYF. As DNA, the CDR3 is TGTGCCATGAGTAGCGGGAGTTCATCCGAGCAGTACTTC. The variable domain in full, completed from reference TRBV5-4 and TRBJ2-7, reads ETGVTQSPTHLIKTRGQQVTLRCSSQSGHNTVSWYQQALGQGPQFIFQYYREEENGRGNFPPRFSGLQFPNYSSELNVNALELDDSALYLCAMSSGSSSEQYFGPGTRLTVT.

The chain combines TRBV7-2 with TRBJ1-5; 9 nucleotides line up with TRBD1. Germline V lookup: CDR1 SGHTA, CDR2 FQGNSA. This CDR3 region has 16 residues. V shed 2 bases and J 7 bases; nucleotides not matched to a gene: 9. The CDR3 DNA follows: TGTGCCAGCAGCTTATTGGGACAGGGCAGTCGGCAGCCCCAGCATTTT. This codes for CASSLLGQGSRQPQHF. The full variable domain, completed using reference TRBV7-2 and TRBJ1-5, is GAGVSQSPSNKVTEKGKDVELRCDPISGHTALYWYRQSLGQGLEFLIYFQGNSAPDKSGLPSDRFSAERTGGSVSTLTIQRTQQEDSAVYLCASSLLGQGSRQPQHFGDGTRLSIL.

CDR3 in DNA: TGTGCCAGCAGCCCAATCCCCGGGACGGCTGAAGCTTTCTTT. Translated: CASSPIPGTAEAFF. This rearrangement joins TRBV7-2 to TRBJ1-1; possibly TRBD1 for D (5 bases). The CDR3 covers 14 residues. Germline CDR1 is SGHTA and CDR2 is FQGNSA. Trimming shortened V by 5 bases and J by 6 bases, and 16 bases separated the two germline ends.

Written as DNA, the CDR3 is TGCGCCAGCAGCTGGGGGTACGGGGTGCCAGATACGCAGTATTTT. Translating gives CASSWGYGVPDTQYF. The chain links TRBV5-1 to TRBJ2-3; D may be TRBD1 or TRBD2 (5 bases each). V was clipped by 3 bases and J by 4 bases, with 15 bases between them. The CDR3 contains 15 residues. Germline V gives CDR1 SGHRS, CDR2 YFSETQ.